A selection of T cell receptor beta chains follows, all from one sample in a study of blood T cell repertoires in COVID-19. Sequencing used immunoSEQ multiplex PCR; TCRdb keeps in-frame clones, though not all of them. The table has under 450,000 clones, more than 85% seen once; the top ten hold 3%. The sample was PBMCs or T cells enriched from blood (not recorded which). These receptors all stem from a young woman who had recovered from COVID-19. CDR3s include the opening cysteine and the closing phenylalanine or tryptophan. Fields, in order: V gene, D gene, CDR3 protein. D genes are given only for firm matches.

TRBV5-6 . CASNHRRAPYEQYF
TRBV14 TRBD1 CASSRAGTGRYGYTF
TRBV5-8 TRBD1 CASSSLRGQGLDYGYTF
TRBV5-1 . CASSLAGRGSTQYF
TRBV29-1 . CSVVSQQVYEQYF
TRBV20-1 . CSATPGGGYTF
TRBV12-3/TRBV12-4 . CASSPSRDIQYF
TRBV6-1 . CASSEAGTYNSPLHF
TRBV5-1 TRBD1 CASSRDRVNEKLFF
TRBV19 . CASSIVAGATQPQHF
TRBV7-6 . CASSPTQGNGYTF
TRBV7-9 TRBD2 CASTMSGAGDTQYF
TRBV20-1 . CSASDRENTEAFF
TRBV7-2 . CASSLDRNSHTEAFF
TRBV19 TRBD1 CASSIQGAPNYGYTF
TRBV5-1 . CASSLGGPGTDTQYF
TRBV2 TRBD2 CASSDLEDSGGNTGELFF
TRBV5-6 TRBD2 CASSLLAGGRETQYF
TRBV10-3 . CAISAGSGNTIYF
TRBV19 . CASSIPQGSHLEAFF
TRBV19 . CASSKRAPGETQYF
TRBV4-1 TRBD2 CASSQDQGLAPKGRDEQFF
TRBV3-1/TRBV3-2 . CASSPREGSYEQYF
TRBV4-1 . CASSPPVGASNTGELFF
TRBV7-9 . CASSSQMGAPYNSPLHF
TRBV28 . CASSGGVSNQPQHF
TRBV15 TRBD1 CATTSARGPNYGYTF
TRBV30 TRBD2 CAWSVGLAGYNEQFF
TRBV18 . CASSSDRNTGELFF
TRBV5-1 TRBD2 CASSFGTSGLTDTQYF